This T cell receptor beta chain was captured by sequencing in a study of OX40 agonist ivuxolimab in advanced cancers. As for the study in general: Every 2 weeks, patients got intravenous ivuxolimab at one of six dose levels (0.01-10 mg/kg). At 82.7% male, the cohort had a mean age of 60 years, ranging from about 23 to 79. Overall study findings and caveats: CD4+ and CD8+ blood T cells expanded clonally by week 6 at 0.1 to 3.0 mg/kg.

Note on this clone: Its matching antigen is unknown.

Sequencing was performed with immunoSEQ multiplex PCR; in TCRdb, only in-frame clones are kept and a portion is missing. The sample consists of 26,000 or so clones, approximately 84% of them appearing once. The TCR was taken from an adult with an advanced solid tumor such as melanoma, head and neck, liver or kidney cancer. Specimen: CD4+ or CD8+ T cells sorted from blood, collected in a trial of the OX40 agonist ivuxolimab.

The CDR3 DNA reads TGTGCCAGCAGTTTAGGCACCTGGAGGGGTACTGAAGCTTTCTTT. Translation: CASSLGTWRGTEAFF. The gene calls are TRBV27 and TRBJ1-1, with D possibly TRBD1 on 5 matching bases. The V gene's germline CDR1 is MNHEY and CDR2 SMNVEV (reference sequence). This CDR3 region has 15 residues. The V end was cut by 2 bases, the J end by 5 bases, with 15 bases between.